This T cell receptor (beta chain) emerged from a study of T cell responses to AZD1222 COVID-19 vaccine. Study-level findings and limits: Only a handful of AZD1222 recipients were seropositive at baseline.

Timing groups of about 4 and about 12 weeks for second doses were pooled. The repertoire was sequenced with immunoSEQ multiplex PCR; TCRdb's copy has only in-frame clones and lacks some. Seen here are 65,000 to 85,000 clones, over 70% observed once, and the top ten hold around 15%. As concerns this clone: What it binds is not known.

This clonotype was sampled from an adult who received the AZD1222 COVID-19 vaccine. The input for sequencing was peripheral blood, taken 28 days after the second AZD1222 dose.

Here the CDR3 reads CAWGGTAIQYF. The CDR3 nucleotides read TGTGCCTGGGGTGGGACTGCCATTCAGTACTTC. This chain joins TRBV30 and TRBJ2-4; a possible D gene is TRBD2 (6 bases). V lost 5 bases and J 9 bases, leaving 11 bases between the germline ends. The CDR3 has 11 amino acids. CDR1 and CDR2 (germline): GTSNPN, SVGIG (reference sequence).